A selection of T cell receptor beta chains follows, all from one sample in a study of spatial heterogeneity in lung cancer. MiXCR was run by TCRdb on the 5' RACE reads, yielding one entry per CDR3 protein. This sample carries roughly 54,000 distinct CDR3 sequences, roughly 7.2% of them seen once, and the ten largest clones take approximately 13%. This sample comprised PBMCs, obtained at surgery. The receptors come from a female donor with early-stage non-small cell lung cancer. CDR3s include the opening cysteine and the closing phenylalanine or tryptophan. A D gene is named only where the DNA matches it firmly. Not every row has a clone size; where given, it reads once, few, many or a size class.

TRBJ2-7 | TRBV6-5 | TRBD1 | . | TGTGCCAGCAGCCGAACAGGGGTCTACGAGCAGTACTTC | CASSRTGVYEQYF
TRBJ2-2 | TRBV3-2 | . | . | TGTGCCAGCAGCCAGGGACGGAAGGGAATGAACACCGGGGAGCTGTTTTTT | CASSQGRKGMNTGELFF
TRBJ1-6 | TRBV20-1 | TRBD1 | . | TGCAGTGCTAGATGGACAGGACAAAATAATTCACCCCTCCACTTT | CSARWTGQNNSPLHF
TRBJ1-2 | TRBV6-5 | . | . | TGTGCCAGCAGTTATTCGTGGACTGGGAACTATGGCTACACCTTC | CASSYSWTGNYGYTF
TRBJ2-5 | TRBV18 | TRBD1 | many | TGTGCCAGCTCAACGGGACAGGTGGAGACCCAGTACTTC | CASSTGQVETQYF
TRBJ2-7 | TRBV7-2 | TRBD1 | few | TGTGCCAGCAGCCGACCTCCAAACCGGGACAGGGGGTACGAGCAGTACTTC | CASSRPPNRDRGYEQYF
TRBJ2-3 | TRBV7-2 | TRBD1 | . | TGTGCCAGCAGCTTACACGAGGCGGGGACAGGGTGGATAACAGATACGCAGTATTTT | CASSLHEAGTGWITDTQYF
TRBJ2-3 | TRBV10-3 | . | few | TGTGCCATCAGGGGGCATACACTCACAGATACGCAGTATTTT | CAIRGHTLTDTQYF
TRBJ1-1 | TRBV29-1 | . | many | TGCAGCGCGGTAGGTTTTGAAGCTTTCTTT | CSAVGFEAFF
TRBJ2-4 | TRBV6-2/TRBV6-3 | . | few | TGTGCCAGCAGAGCGTCTCTAGCCAAAAACATTCAGTACTTC | CASRASLAKNIQYF
TRBJ2-1 | TRBV7-3 | TRBD2 | many | TGTGCCAGCAGCCCGGGAGGGACAATGCCTTGGAATGAGCAGTTCTTC | CASSPGGTMPWNEQFF
TRBJ2-3 | TRBV6-1 | . | many | TGTGCCAGCAGTTGGGGCCGATCGGATACGCAGTATTTT | CASSWGRSDTQYF
TRBJ1-5 | TRBV7-2 | . | few | TGTGCCAGCAGCTTAGGAGGGTATTCTCAGCCCCAGCATTTT | CASSLGGYSQPQHF
TRBJ2-1 | TRBV20-1 | TRBD2 | few | TGCAGTGCTAGAGCGGGGGGGCCCGACAATGAGCAGTTCTTC | CSARAGGPDNEQFF
TRBJ2-7 | TRBV27 | . | few | TGTGCCAGCAGTACGACCGCAGGGGGAGGATACGAGCAGTACTTC | CASSTTAGGGYEQYF
TRBJ2-7 | TRBV6-5 | TRBD2 | few | TGTGCCAGCAGTTACCCAAGGGGGACGGGGGGGTACGAGCAGTACTTC | CASSYPRGTGGYEQYF
TRBJ1-4 | TRBV7-2 | . | . | TGTGCCAGCAGCCTGGATTCCGGGACAACTAATGAAAAACTGTTTTTT | CASSLDSGTTNEKLFF
TRBJ1-1 | TRBV5-5 | . | few | TGTGCCAGCAGTTCGACTCCCACCGTGGTCACTGAAGCTTTCTTT | CASSSTPTVVTEAFF
TRBJ2-3 | TRBV5-5 | TRBD2 | few | TGTGCCAGCAGCTTGCCGGGGGGGACCACAGATACGCAGTATTTT | CASSLPGGTTDTQYF
TRBJ2-1 | TRBV4-2 | . | few | TGTGCCAGCAGCCAAGATTGGGCCAATGAGCAGTTCTTC | CASSQDWANEQFF
TRBJ2-5 | TRBV7-2 | . | . | TGTGCCAGCAGCACGGACAGACCACCAGAGACCCAGTACTTC | CASSTDRPPETQYF
TRBJ2-1 | TRBV20-1 | . | many | TGCAGTGCTAGAGTAGAGGGGACAATCTACAATGAGCAGTTCTTC | CSARVEGTIYNEQFF
TRBJ1-5 | TRBV5-1 | TRBD1 | . | TGCGCCAGCAGCTTGGAGGGGGCGGGACAGCCCCAGCATTTT | CASSLEGAGQPQHF
TRBJ1-6 | TRBV12-3/TRBV12-4 | . | few | TGTGCCAGCAGTTTACGACAGACAAATTCACCCCTCCACTTT | CASSLRQTNSPLHF
TRBJ2-1 | TRBV10-3 | TRBD2 | few | TGTGCCATCAGTGAGTATGGTACGGGGGGGAGCGATGAGCAGTTCTTC | CAISEYGTGGSDEQFF
TRBJ2-7 | TRBV27 | . | . | TGTGCCAGCAGTTTCCAGGGATCCTACGAGCAGTACTTC | CASSFQGSYEQYF
TRBJ2-4 | TRBV4-2 | TRBD2 | few | TGTGCCAGCAGCCAAGAAAAGGGTAGCGGGGGACCATTAGCCAAAAACATTCAGTACTTC | CASSQEKGSGGPLAKNIQYF
TRBJ1-4 | TRBV7-2 | TRBD1 | few | TGTGCCACTAAGGACAGGAGTGCAACTAATGAAAAACTGTTTTTT | CATKDRSATNEKLFF
TRBJ1-3 | TRBV18 | . | . | TGTGCCAGCTCAACGAATGGACGGAACTCTGGAAACACCATATATTTT | CASSTNGRNSGNTIYF
TRBJ2-2 | TRBV7-9 | . | many | TGTGCCAGCACCCCGACCTTACAGGGTTCCCACGGGGAGCTGTTTTTT | CASTPTLQGSHGELFF
TRBJ2-1 | TRBV7-2 | . | . | TGTGCCAGCAGCTTAGAGTCCTACAATGAGCAGTTCTTC | CASSLESYNEQFF
TRBJ2-3 | TRBV20-1 | TRBD1 | few | TGCAGTGCTAGTCCCAGGGGGCTGACAGATACGCAGTATTTT | CSASPRGLTDTQYF
TRBJ2-5 | TRBV7-2 | . | many | TGTGCCAGCAGCTCACCGCGGGAAGAGACCCAGTACTTC | CASSSPREETQYF
TRBJ2-3 | TRBV11-2 | . | . | TGTGCCAGCAGCCCCCTCTCCACAGATACGCAGTATTTT | CASSPLSTDTQYF
TRBJ1-2 | TRBV12-3/TRBV12-4 | TRBD1 | . | TGTGCCAGCAGTTTTACAGGGGGCGCGGCCGGCTACACCTTC | CASSFTGGAAGYTF
TRBJ2-3 | TRBV5-8 | TRBD1 | . | TGTGCCAGCAGCGCTGGACAGGCAGATACGCAGTATTTT | CASSAGQADTQYF
TRBJ2-5 | TRBV20-1 | . | . | TGCAGTGCCAACTCAGGGCCGGAGACCCAGTACTTC | CSANSGPETQYF
TRBJ2-5 | TRBV7-2 | . | few | TGTGCCAGCAGCTTAGCTGGGGGCCAAGAGACCCAGTACTTC | CASSLAGGQETQYF
TRBJ2-5 | TRBV10-3 | . | few | TGTGCCATCAGTGAGAAAGAGACCCAGTACTTC | CAISEKETQYF
TRBJ2-3 | TRBV20-1 | . | few | TGCAGTGGGAACTTCGGCCGGGGCACAGATACGCAGTATTTT | CSGNFGRGTDTQYF
TRBJ2-3 | TRBV9 | TRBD1 | . | TGTGCCAGCAGCGAGGGACAGAGAAACACAGATACGCAGTATTTT | CASSEGQRNTDTQYF
TRBJ2-3 | TRBV7-2 | . | . | TGTGCCAGCAGCTTAGCCTCCCAGCGGACCACAGATACGCAGTATTTT | CASSLASQRTTDTQYF
TRBJ2-1 | TRBV7-7 | . | many | TGTGCTAGCAGCTCGGACGGCTACAATGAGCAGTTCTTC | CASSSDGYNEQFF
TRBJ2-7 | TRBV27 | . | many | TGTGCCAGCAGGCAGGCTGTACTCAGGGGCGAGCAGTACTTC | CASRQAVLRGEQYF
TRBJ2-7 | TRBV18 | . | many | TGTGCCAGCTCACCTCCGGATTCTTACGAGCAGTACTTC | CASSPPDSYEQYF
TRBJ2-2 | TRBV6-6 | TRBD2 | . | TGTGCCAGCAGTTTTTGGCTAGCGGGAGTCGGCACCGGGGAGCTGTTTTTT | CASSFWLAGVGTGELFF
TRBJ2-7 | TRBV5-1 | . | . | TGCGCCAGCAGCTTGGACGGTAGCTCCTACGAGCAGTACTTC | CASSLDGSSYEQYF
TRBJ1-5 | TRBV2 | TRBD1 | . | TGTGCCAGCAGTGTCGACAGGGATGGTCAGCCCCAGCATTTT | CASSVDRDGQPQHF
TRBJ1-5 | TRBV7-9 | . | many | TGTGCCAGCAGCTTAGATGGGCCCCCCCAGCATTTT | CASSLDGPPQHF
TRBJ2-2 | TRBV4-3 | . | . | TGCGCCAGCAGCCAACGTCCCCCAGGGGCAAACACCGGGGAGCTGTTTTTT | CASSQRPPGANTGELFF
TRBJ1-5 | TRBV5-1 | . | few | TGCGCCAGCAGCTTGGGACAGCGCCCCAATCAGCCCCAGCATTTT | CASSLGQRPNQPQHF
TRBJ1-1 | TRBV2 | . | few | TGTGCCAGCAGTGAGCCCTGGGGACTCAACACTGAAGCTTTCTTT | CASSEPWGLNTEAFF
TRBJ1-5 | TRBV6-2/TRBV6-3 | TRBD1 | few | TGTGCCAGCAGGGTGACAGGGGACAATCAGCCCCAGCATTTT | CASRVTGDNQPQHF
TRBJ2-6 | TRBV7-2 | TRBD1 | . | TGTGCCAGCAGCTTGAACCACCAGGGGGCTGGGGCCAACATCCTGACTTTC | CASSLNHQGAGANILTF